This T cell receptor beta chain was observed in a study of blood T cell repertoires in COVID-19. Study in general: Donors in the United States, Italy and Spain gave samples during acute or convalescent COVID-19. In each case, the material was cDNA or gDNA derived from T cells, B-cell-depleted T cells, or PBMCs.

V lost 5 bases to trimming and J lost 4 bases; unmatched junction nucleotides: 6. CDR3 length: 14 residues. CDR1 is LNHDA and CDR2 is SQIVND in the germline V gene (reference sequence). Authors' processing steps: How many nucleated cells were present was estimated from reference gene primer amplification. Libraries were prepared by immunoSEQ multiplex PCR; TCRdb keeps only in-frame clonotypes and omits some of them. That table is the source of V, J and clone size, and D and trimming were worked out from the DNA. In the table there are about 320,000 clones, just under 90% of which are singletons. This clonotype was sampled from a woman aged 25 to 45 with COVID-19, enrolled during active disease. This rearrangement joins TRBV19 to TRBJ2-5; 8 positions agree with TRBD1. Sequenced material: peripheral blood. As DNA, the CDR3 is TGTGCCAGTAGTTCCCAGGGGGCCCCAGAGACCCAGTACTTC. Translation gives CASSSQGAPETQYF.